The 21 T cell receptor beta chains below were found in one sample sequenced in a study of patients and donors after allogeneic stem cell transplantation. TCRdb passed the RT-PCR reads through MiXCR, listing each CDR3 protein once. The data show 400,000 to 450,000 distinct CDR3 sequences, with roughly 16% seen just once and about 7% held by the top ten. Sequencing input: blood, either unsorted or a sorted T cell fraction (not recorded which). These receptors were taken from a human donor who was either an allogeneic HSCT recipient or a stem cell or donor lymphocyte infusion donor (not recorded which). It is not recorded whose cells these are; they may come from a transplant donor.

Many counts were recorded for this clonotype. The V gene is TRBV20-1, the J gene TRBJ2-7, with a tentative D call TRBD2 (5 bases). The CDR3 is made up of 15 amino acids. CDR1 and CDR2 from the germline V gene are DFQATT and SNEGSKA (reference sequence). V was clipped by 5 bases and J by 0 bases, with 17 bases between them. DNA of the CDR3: TGCAGTGCTGATGAACCCCGGGGAAGCTCCTACGAGCAGTACTTC. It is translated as CSADEPRGSSYEQYF.

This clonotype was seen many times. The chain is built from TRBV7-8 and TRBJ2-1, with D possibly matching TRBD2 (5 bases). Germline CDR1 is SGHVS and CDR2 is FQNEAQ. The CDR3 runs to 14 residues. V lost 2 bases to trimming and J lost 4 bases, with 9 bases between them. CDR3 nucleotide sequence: TGTGCCAGCAGCTTAAAAGGGAGTTACAATGAGCAGTTCTTC. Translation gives CASSLKGSYNEQFF.

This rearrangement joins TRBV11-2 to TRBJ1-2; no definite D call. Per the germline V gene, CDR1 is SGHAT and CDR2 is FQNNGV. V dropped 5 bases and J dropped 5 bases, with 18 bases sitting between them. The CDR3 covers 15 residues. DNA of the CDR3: TGTGCCAGCAGCCCGAGCCGGAGGGATCGGTATGGCTACACCTTC. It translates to CASSPSRRDRYGYTF.

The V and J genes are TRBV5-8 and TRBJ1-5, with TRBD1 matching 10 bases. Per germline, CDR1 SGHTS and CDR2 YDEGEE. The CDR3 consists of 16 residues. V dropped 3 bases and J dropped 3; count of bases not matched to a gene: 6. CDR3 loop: CASSSGTGAHNQPQHF. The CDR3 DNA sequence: TGTGCCAGCAGCTCCGGGACAGGGGCCCACAATCAGCCCCAGCATTTT.

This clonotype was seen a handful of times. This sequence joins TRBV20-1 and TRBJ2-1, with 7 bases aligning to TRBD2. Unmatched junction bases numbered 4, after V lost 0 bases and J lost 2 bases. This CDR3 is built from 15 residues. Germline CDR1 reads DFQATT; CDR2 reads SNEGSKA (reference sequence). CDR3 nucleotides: TGCAGTGCTAGAGATTGGACTAGACCCTACAATGAGCAGTTCTTC. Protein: CSARDWTRPYNEQFF.

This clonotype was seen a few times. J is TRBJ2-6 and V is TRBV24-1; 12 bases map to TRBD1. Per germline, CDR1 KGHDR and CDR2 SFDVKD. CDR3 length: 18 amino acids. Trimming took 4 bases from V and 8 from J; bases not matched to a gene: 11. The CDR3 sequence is CATSDPGTGGGTSNVLTF. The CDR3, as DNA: TGTGCCACCAGTGACCCCGGGACAGGGGGCGGGACCTCCAACGTCCTGACTTTC.

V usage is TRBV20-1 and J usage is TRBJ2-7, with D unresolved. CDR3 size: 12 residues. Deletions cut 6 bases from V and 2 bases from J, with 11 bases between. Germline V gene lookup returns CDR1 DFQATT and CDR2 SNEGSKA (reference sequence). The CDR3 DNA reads TGCAGTGCCCCCCATGGCACCTACGAGCAGTACTTC. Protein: CSAPHGTYEQYF.

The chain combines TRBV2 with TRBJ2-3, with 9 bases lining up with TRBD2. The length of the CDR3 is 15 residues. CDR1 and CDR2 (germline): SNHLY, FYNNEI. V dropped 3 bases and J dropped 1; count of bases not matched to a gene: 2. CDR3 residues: CASSDRLAGTDTQYF. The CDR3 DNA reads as TGTGCCAGCAGTGACAGACTAGCGGGCACAGATACGCAGTATTTT.

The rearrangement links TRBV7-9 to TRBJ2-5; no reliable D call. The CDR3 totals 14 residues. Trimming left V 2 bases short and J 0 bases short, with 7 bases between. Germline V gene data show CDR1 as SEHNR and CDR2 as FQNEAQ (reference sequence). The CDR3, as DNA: TGTGCCAGCAGCTTACTGGCGTACCAAGAGACCCAGTACTTC. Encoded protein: CASSLLAYQETQYF.

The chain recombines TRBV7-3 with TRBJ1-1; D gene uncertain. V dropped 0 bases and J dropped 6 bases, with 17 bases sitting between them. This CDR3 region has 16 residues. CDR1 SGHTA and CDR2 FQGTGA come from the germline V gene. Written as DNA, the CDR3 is TGTGCCAGCAGCTTAACCCCTACTGACACGTTAGCTGAAGCTTTCTTT. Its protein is CASSLTPTDTLAEAFF. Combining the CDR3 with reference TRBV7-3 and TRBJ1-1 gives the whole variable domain GAGVSQTPSNKVTEKGKYVELRCDPISGHTALYWYRQSLGQGPEFLIYFQGTGAADDSGLPNDRFFAVRPEGSVSTLKIQRTERGDSAVYLCASSLTPTDTLAEAFFGQGTRLTVV.

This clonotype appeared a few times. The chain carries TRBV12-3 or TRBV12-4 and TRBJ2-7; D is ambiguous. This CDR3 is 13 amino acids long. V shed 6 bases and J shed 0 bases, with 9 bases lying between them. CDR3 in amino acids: CASRGGLSYEQYF. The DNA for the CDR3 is TGTGCCAGCAGAGGTGGCCTCTCCTACGAGCAGTACTTC.

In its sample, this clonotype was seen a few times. In DNA form, the CDR3 reads TGCAGTGCTAGAGGACTAGCGGGGGGCAGGAACCCCTACAATGAGCAGTTCTTC. Encoded protein: CSARGLAGGRNPYNEQFF. The chain has TRBV20-1 and TRBJ2-1; TRBD2 matches at 13 bases. There are 18 residues in the CDR3. Losses at the gene ends were 1 base for V and 2 bases for J; bases not matched to a gene: 8. CDR1 is DFQATT, CDR2 SNEGSKA, per germline (reference sequence).

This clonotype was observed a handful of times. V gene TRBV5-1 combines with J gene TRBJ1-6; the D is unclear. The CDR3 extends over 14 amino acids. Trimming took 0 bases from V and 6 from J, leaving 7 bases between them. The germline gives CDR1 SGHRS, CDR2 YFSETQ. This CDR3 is CASSLGGGNSPLHF. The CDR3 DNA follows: TGCGCCAGCAGCTTGGGAGGAGGTAATTCACCCCTCCACTTT.

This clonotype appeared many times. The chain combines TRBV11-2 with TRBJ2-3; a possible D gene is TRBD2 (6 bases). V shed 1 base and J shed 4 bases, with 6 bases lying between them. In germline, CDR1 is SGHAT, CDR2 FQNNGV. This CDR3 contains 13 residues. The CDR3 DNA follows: TGTGCCAGCAGCTTAGCGGGGGCAGATACGCAGTATTTT. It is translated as CASSLAGADTQYF.

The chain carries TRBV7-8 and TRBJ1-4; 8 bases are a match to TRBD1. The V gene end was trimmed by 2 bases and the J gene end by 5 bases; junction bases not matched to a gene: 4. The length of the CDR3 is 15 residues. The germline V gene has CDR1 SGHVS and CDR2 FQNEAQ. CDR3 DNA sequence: TGTGCCAGCAGCTTAATGGGGGACAGGAATGAAAAACTGTTTTTT. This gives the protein CASSLMGDRNEKLFF.

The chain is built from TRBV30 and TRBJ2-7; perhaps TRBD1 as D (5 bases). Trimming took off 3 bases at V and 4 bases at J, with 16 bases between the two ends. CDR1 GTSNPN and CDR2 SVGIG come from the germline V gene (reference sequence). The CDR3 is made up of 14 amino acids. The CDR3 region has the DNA TGTGCCTGGAGCGTGGGGCTTATGAGTTACGAGCAGTACTTC. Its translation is CAWSVGLMSYEQYF.

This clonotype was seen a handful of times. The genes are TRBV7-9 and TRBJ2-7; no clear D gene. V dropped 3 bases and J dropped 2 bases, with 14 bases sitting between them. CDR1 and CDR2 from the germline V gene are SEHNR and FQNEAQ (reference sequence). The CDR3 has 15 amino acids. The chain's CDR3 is CASSFAAPGPYEQYF. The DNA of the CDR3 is TGTGCCAGCAGCTTTGCTGCCCCGGGCCCCTACGAGCAGTACTTC.

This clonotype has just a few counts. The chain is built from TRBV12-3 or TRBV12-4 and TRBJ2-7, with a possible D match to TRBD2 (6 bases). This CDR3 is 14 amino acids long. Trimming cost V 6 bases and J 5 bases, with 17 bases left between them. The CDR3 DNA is TGTGCCAGCAGCAGGGACGGCGGGGTGGACGAGCAGTACTTC. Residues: CASSRDGGVDEQYF.

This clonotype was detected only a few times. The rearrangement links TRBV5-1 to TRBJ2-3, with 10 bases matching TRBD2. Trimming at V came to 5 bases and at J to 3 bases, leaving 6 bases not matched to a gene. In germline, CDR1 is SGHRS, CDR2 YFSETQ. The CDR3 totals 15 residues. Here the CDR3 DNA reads TGCGCCAGCAGTTTTATAGCGGGAGGTACAGATACGCAGTATTTT. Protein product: CASSFIAGGTDTQYF. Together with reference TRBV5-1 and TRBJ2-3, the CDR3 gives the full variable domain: KAGVTQTPRYLIKTRGQQVTLSCSPISGHRSVSWYQQTPGQGLQFLFEYFSETQRNKGNFPGRFSGRQFSNSRSEMNVSTLELGDSALYLCASSFIAGGTDTQYFGPGTRLTVL.

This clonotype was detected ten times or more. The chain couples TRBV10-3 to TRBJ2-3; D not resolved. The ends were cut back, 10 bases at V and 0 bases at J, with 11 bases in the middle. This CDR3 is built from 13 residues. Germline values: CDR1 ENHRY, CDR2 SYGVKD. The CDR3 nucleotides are TGTGCCACTGGGGAAGCTAGCACAGATACGCAGTATTTT. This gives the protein CATGEASTDTQYF.

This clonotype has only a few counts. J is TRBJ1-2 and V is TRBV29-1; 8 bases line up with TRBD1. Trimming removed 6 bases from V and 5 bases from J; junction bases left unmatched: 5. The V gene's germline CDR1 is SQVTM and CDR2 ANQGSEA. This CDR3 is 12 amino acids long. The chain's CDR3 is CSVTDRGYGYTF. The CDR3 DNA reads TGCAGCGTAACTGACAGGGGTTATGGCTACACCTTC.